These 15 T cell receptor beta chains were all obtained from the same sample, sequenced in a study of T cells after yellow fever vaccination (dated by TCRdb to the late 2010s). The library was obtained by 5' RACE. The sequencing machine was an Illumina NovaSeq 6000. Through fastp at Q25 and MiXCR, TCRdb rebuilt clones from the public reads, retaining in-frame beta chains. Rows are unified per CDR3 protein, each entry keeping the most common DNA and genes. This sample lists some 300,000 distinct CDR3 sequences; about 10% were detected once. Jointly, the top ten make up 3% to 4% of the sample. The sample's treatment or condition label, decoded: live attenuated yellow fever vaccine strain. The sample in question was CD4+ T cells sorted from PBMCs, obtained 45 days after the yellow fever booster vaccination. These receptors originate from a man younger than 35 who received the YFV17D yellow fever vaccine.

The rearrangement uses TRBV10-3 and TRBJ1-3; the D is unclear. The CDR3 length is 15 residues. The germline gives CDR1 ENHRY, CDR2 SYGVKD. Between the trimmed V and J ends, which lost 10 bases and 0 bases, there was a span of 16 bases. The CDR3 DNA reads TGTGCCACGCTATCCGACGGTAGCTCTGGAAACACCATATATTTT. Translated: CATLSDGSSGNTIYF.

This clonotype was seen a handful of times. This sequence joins TRBV3-1 and TRBJ1-2, with D tentatively TRBD1 (5 bases). V gave up 3 bases and J gave up 5 bases, with 16 bases separating them. The CDR3 totals 15 residues. Germline values: CDR1 LGHDT, CDR2 YNNKEL (reference sequence). The CDR3 DNA reads TGTGCCAGCAGCCAGCAACCGGGACGGCAGTATGGCTACACCTTC. Protein product: CASSQQPGRQYGYTF.

This chain links TRBV6-5 with TRBJ2-5; 9 bases fit TRBD2. CDR3 length equals 18 residues. Germline V gene lookup returns CDR1 MNHEY and CDR2 SVGAGI. Trimming took 2 bases from V and 1 from J; bases not matched to a gene: 11. The DNA of the CDR3 is TGTGCCAGCAGTTACGGGCTAGCGGGGTCGGCGGGCCAAGAGACCCAGTACTTC. This encodes CASSYGLAGSAGQETQYF.

The J gene is TRBJ2-3, the V gene TRBV29-1, with 15 bases that match TRBD2. This CDR3 comprises 14 residues. The V gene end was trimmed by 5 bases and the J gene end by 10 bases; junction bases not matched to a gene: 7. Germline CDR1 and CDR2: SQVTM and ANQGSEA. CDR3: CSVSRTSGGGAQYF. The CDR3, as DNA: TGCAGCGTTTCGCGGACTAGCGGGGGGGGAGCGCAGTATTTT.

This chain uses TRBV5-4 with TRBJ2-5; D ambiguous. V lost 1 base and J 5 bases, leaving 12 bases between the germline ends. This CDR3 spans 14 amino acids. Germline V CDR1 and CDR2: SGHNT, YYREEE (reference sequence). The CDR3 bases are TGTGCCAGCAGCTTGACTGGGAAGGTCGAGACCCAGTACTTC. Protein: CASSLTGKVETQYF.

This rearrangement joins TRBV20-1 to TRBJ2-1; maybe TRBD1 (5 bases). The V and J ends lost 0 bases and 8 bases respectively, with 8 bases between them. The CDR3 runs 12 residues. Germline loops: CDR1 DFQATT, CDR2 SNEGSKA (reference sequence). The CDR3 loop is CSARDRVDEQFF. Written as DNA, the CDR3 is TGCAGTGCTAGAGACAGGGTCGATGAGCAGTTCTTC.

This clonotype was detected a few times. This rearrangement joins TRBV19 to TRBJ1-5; D might be TRBD1 (5 bases). The CDR3 length is 16 residues. The V end was cut by 7 bases, the J end by 6 bases, with 22 bases between. Germline CDR1 reads LNHDA; CDR2 reads SQIVND (reference sequence). The CDR3 region is CASTSPRGGVGQPQHF. DNA of the CDR3: TGTGCCAGTACCTCCCCGAGGGGAGGGGTAGGTCAGCCCCAGCATTTT.

This chain connects TRBV24-1 to TRBJ2-1; D is perhaps TRBD2 (6 bases). The CDR3 is 12 residues long. Germline values: CDR1 KGHDR, CDR2 SFDVKD. Trimming removed 6 bases at V and 15 bases at J, with 17 bases between. This CDR3 reads CATSTSQGTRFF. The CDR3 DNA follows: TGTGCCACCAGTACTAGCCAAGGTACTAGGTTCTTC.

This clonotype has only a few counts. The chain has TRBV7-2 and TRBJ2-6; 12 bases match TRBD1. The V gene's germline CDR1 is SGHTA and CDR2 FQGNSA. This CDR3 comprises 19 residues. Trimming took 5 bases from V and 2 from J; bases not matched to a gene: 10. The CDR3 region has the DNA TGTGCCAGCAGCCCAGGCTTGGGACAGGGGGCAGCTGGGGCCAACGTCCTGACTTTC. Its translation is CASSPGLGQGAAGANVLTF.

This clonotype was counted many times. The genes are TRBV5-1 and TRBJ2-3; no clear D gene. V was trimmed by 2 bases and J by 0 bases, leaving 10 bases between them. The CDR3 contains 15 residues. Germline CDR1 and CDR2: SGHRS and YFSETQ. The CDR3 DNA reads as TGCGCCAGCAGCTTTGGCGACGTTAGCACAGATACGCAGTATTTT. It codes for CASSFGDVSTDTQYF.

The CDR3 reads CASSPPSTGGYGYTF. Written as DNA, the CDR3 is TGTGCCAGCTCACCACCGTCGACAGGCGGTTATGGCTACACCTTC. This sequence joins TRBV18 and TRBJ1-2; D possibly corresponds to TRBD1 (6 bases). Germline V gene lookup returns CDR1 KGHSH and CDR2 LQKENI. Trimming took off 0 bases at V and 5 bases at J, with 13 bases between the two ends. The CDR3 runs 15 residues. The whole variable domain, remainder taken from reference TRBV18 and TRBJ1-2, is NAGVMQNPRHLVRRRGQEARLRCSPMKGHSHVYWYRQLPEEGLKFMVYLQKENIIDESGMPKERFSAEFPKEGPSILRIQQVVRGDSAAYFCASSPPSTGGYGYTFGSGTRLTVV.

In this sample, this clonotype turned up a few times. CDR3 sequence reads: CASSLDGTGDYGYTF. The CDR3 coding sequence is TGCGCCAGCAGCTTGGACGGGACAGGCGACTATGGCTACACCTTC. The chain joins TRBV5-1 to TRBJ1-2; TRBD1 matches at 8 bases. Looked up from germline, CDR1 is SGHRS and CDR2 is YFSETQ. Trimming at V came to 0 bases and at J to 3 bases, leaving 4 bases not matched to a gene. The CDR3 runs 15 residues.

A few counts support this clonotype. The chain has TRBV4-3 and TRBJ1-2; D gene uncertain. V gave up 0 bases and J gave up 4 bases, with 6 bases separating them. Germline loops: CDR1 LGHNA, CDR2 YSLEER. This CDR3 has 13 residues. This chain's CDR3 is CASSQDLFYGYTF. The CDR3 DNA reads as TGCGCCAGCAGCCAAGACCTGTTCTATGGCTACACCTTC.

The chain links TRBV29-1 to TRBJ1-6; possibly TRBD1 for D (5 bases). Germline CDR1 is SQVTM and CDR2 is ANQGSEA. The CDR3 has 14 amino acids. The V end was cut by 5 bases, the J end by 7 bases, with 15 bases between. The CDR3 is CSVISGTGNSPLHF. The CDR3 coding sequence is TGCAGCGTTATTTCGGGGACTGGGAATTCACCCCTCCACTTT.

This clonotype has only a few counts. The V and J genes are TRBV6-2 or TRBV6-3 and TRBJ2-1; D call uncertain. V was shortened by 4 bases and J by 3 bases, with 4 bases between the two germline ends. Germline loops: CDR1 MNHEY, CDR2 SVGEGT. This CDR3 comprises 12 residues. Written as DNA, the CDR3 is TGTGCCAGCAGTTGGGGCTACAATGAGCAGTTCTTC. Protein: CASSWGYNEQFF.